One sample yielded the 11 T cell receptor beta chains listed below, sequenced in a study of OX40 agonist ivuxolimab in advanced cancers. Clones were read by immunoSEQ multiplex PCR, and TCRdb kept only the in-frame ones, dropping some. The sample contains 86,000 or so clones, almost 95% of which appear only once. Material: CD4+ or CD8+ T cells sorted from blood, obtained in a trial of the OX40 agonist ivuxolimab. All receptors come from an adult with an advanced solid tumor such as melanoma, head and neck, liver or kidney cancer.

The chain has TRBV27 and TRBJ2-5; TRBD2 might be the D (5 bases). The CDR3 runs 13 residues. The germline V and J ends were trimmed by 2 bases and 5 bases, with 9 bases remaining between them. Looked up from germline, CDR1 is MNHEY and CDR2 is SMNVEV (reference sequence). The CDR3, as DNA: TGTGCCAGCAGTTTACGGGGTGGCGAGACCCAGTACTTC. It encodes CASSLRGGETQYF.

The rearrangement links TRBV6-4 to TRBJ1-2; D is uncertain. V was clipped by 2 bases and J by 7 bases, with 14 bases between them. Germline loops: CDR1 MRHNA, CDR2 SNTAGT. This CDR3 is 14 amino acids long. In DNA, the CDR3 is TGTGCCAGCAGTGACCGTGCCCATTCTCCTGGCTACACCTTC. It yields the protein CASSDRAHSPGYTF.

The sample holds one count of this clone. This chain links TRBV6-4 with TRBJ2-1; 7 bases match TRBD2. Per germline, CDR1 MRHNA and CDR2 SNTAGT. CDR3 length: 17 amino acids. V lost 5 bases to trimming and J lost 2 bases; unmatched junction nucleotides: 12. The CDR3, as DNA: TGTGCCAGCAGTCCACTCCTAGCGGAGTTGGCCTACAATGAGCAGTTCTTC. Encoded protein: CASSPLLAELAYNEQFF.

V gene TRBV5-6 combines with J gene TRBJ2-7; TRBD1 matches 10 bases. The CDR3 consists of 16 residues. Trimming removed 6 bases from V and 2 bases from J; junction bases left unmatched: 11. Germline V CDR1 and CDR2: SGHDT, YYEEEE. Here the CDR3 DNA reads TGTGCCAGCACTCCTCCTCGGGGGACAGGGGCCTACGAGCAGTACTTC. This codes for CASTPPRGTGAYEQYF.

In DNA form, the CDR3 reads TGCGCCAGCAGTCGTACCCCGGGCCCCTACAATGAGCAGTTCTTC. Its translation: CASSRTPGPYNEQFF. The chain recombines TRBV5-1 with TRBJ2-1; D gene unclear. CDR3 length: 15 amino acids. Per germline, CDR1 SGHRS and CDR2 YFSETQ. The V end was cut by 5 bases, the J end by 2 bases, with 14 bases between.

The V gene is TRBV6-6, the J gene TRBJ1-4, with unresolved D. The germline gives CDR1 MNHNY, CDR2 SVGAGI (reference sequence). V shed 7 bases and J shed 7 bases, with 16 bases lying between them. This CDR3 region has 14 residues. The CDR3 DNA sequence: TGTGCCAGCACCAGCCGTTTTCGGGGTGAAAAACTGTTTTTT. This sequence encodes CASTSRFRGEKLFF.

The chain has TRBV2 and TRBJ1-2; 9 nucleotides agree with TRBD1. Germline V gene lookup returns CDR1 SNHLY and CDR2 FYNNEI. V was pared by 4 bases and J by 8 bases, with 8 bases of the junction left unmatched. CDR3 length equals 14 residues. The CDR3 DNA sequence: TGTGCCAGCAGTGGACAGGGGGAAGGAGGGGGCTACACCTTC. It codes for CASSGQGEGGGYTF.

CDR3 loop: CASSLVMGSDSGANVLTF. The CDR3 coding sequence is TGCGCCAGCAGCTTGGTCATGGGCAGCGATTCTGGGGCCAACGTCCTGACTTTC. The rearrangement links TRBV5-1 to TRBJ2-6; D gene uncertain. The V gene lost 0 bases and the J gene lost 1 base, with 14 bases spanning the gap. The germline CDR1 and CDR2 sequences are SGHRS and YFSETQ. The CDR3 has 18 residues.

V gene TRBV29-1 combines with J gene TRBJ2-2, with TRBD2 matching over 14 bases. The V and J ends lost 2 bases and 7 bases, in that order; junction bases with no gene match: 6. The germline V gene has CDR1 SQVTM and CDR2 ANQGSEA. There are 16 residues in the CDR3. CDR3 DNA sequence: TGCAGCGTTGAAAGACTAGCGGGAGGGCCAGGCGGGGAGCTGTTTTTT. Translated: CSVERLAGGPGGELFF.

V is TRBV30 and J is TRBJ1-2; D perhaps matches TRBD1 (5 bases). The V end was cut by 8 bases, the J end by 5 bases, with 15 bases between. CDR3 size: 12 residues. Germline assignment: CDR1 GTSNPN and CDR2 SVGIG (reference sequence). DNA for the CDR3: TGTGCCAGGGACTCCCCGAGGTATGGCTACACCTTC. Protein sequence: CARDSPRYGYTF. The whole variable domain, remainder taken from reference TRBV30 and TRBJ1-2, is SQTIHQWPATLVQPVGSPLSLECTVEGTSNPNLYWYRQAAGRGLQLLFYSVGIGQISSEVPQNLSASRPQDRQFILSSKKLLLSDSGFYLCARDSPRYGYTFGSGTRLTVV.

The V gene is TRBV5-8, the J gene TRBJ1-1; D is unresolved. Germline V gene lookup returns CDR1 SGHTS and CDR2 YDEGEE. V was shortened by 6 bases and J by 0 bases, with 12 bases between the two germline ends. The CDR3 runs 14 residues. The CDR3 nucleotides are TGTGCCAGCACCCTGACACCTTTGAACACTGAAGCTTTCTTT. Its translation is CASTLTPLNTEAFF.